A selection of T cell receptor beta chains follows, all from one sample in a study of cytomegalovirus exposure and HLA in healthy donors. Measured with immunoSEQ multiplex PCR; TCRdb has only the in-frame clones, and not every one. The sample holds approximately 160,000 clones, around 78% seen once. The source material was PBMCs. The receptors stem from a woman aged 40 to 49 in good health and CMV-seropositive. Both conserved end residues are part of each CDR3. Fields, in order: D gene, clone size, V gene, J gene, CDR3 DNA, CDR3 protein. D genes are given only for firm matches. Where a row states a size, it is once, few, many or the class of an expanded clone; other rows omit it.

>NA|NA|TRBV6-1|TRBJ1-1
TGTGCCAGCAGTGAAACCAGGGGATTTACTGAAGCTTTCTTT
CASSETRGFTEAFF
>TRBD1|NA|TRBV4-3|TRBJ2-2
TGCGCCAGCAGCCAGTTTCAAAACAGGGGCACCGGGGAGCTGTTTTTT
CASSQFQNRGTGELFF
>TRBD1|NA|TRBV19|TRBJ1-1
TGTGCCAGTAGCACCCCCGGACAGGGGATTAGCATGAACACTGAAGCTTTCTTT
CASSTPGQGISMNTEAFF
>NA|NA|TRBV6-6|TRBJ1-2
TGTGCCAGCAGTTACCCCCCGGGTGGCTACACCTTC
CASSYPPGGYTF
>NA|NA|TRBV7-2|TRBJ2-7
TGTGCCAGCAGCTTAGGCTCGGGGATCTCCTACGAGCAGTACTTC
CASSLGSGISYEQYF
>NA|few|TRBV28|TRBJ1-1
TGTGCCAGCAGTTTATTAGGGAGGACTGAAGCTTTCTTT
CASSLLGRTEAFF
>NA|NA|TRBV19|TRBJ2-7
TGTGCCAGTCGGACCGATGCGGGGGAGCAGTACTTC
CASRTDAGEQYF
>TRBD2|NA|TRBV7-8|TRBJ2-5
TGTGCCAGCAGCTTCATCGGGGGGGCGTCGTTGTACCGGGAGACCCAGTACTTC
CASSFIGGASLYRETQYF
>NA|few|TRBV4-2|TRBJ2-7
TGTGCCAGCAGCCGAGACTTAGGTGCGGGGCTGGACTTTAATTACGAGCAGTACTTC
CASSRDLGAGLDFNYEQYF
>TRBD1|NA|TRBV30|TRBJ2-7
TGTGCCTGGGCCGGGACAGGGATCCACGAGCAGTACTTC
CAWAGTGIHEQYF
>NA|NA|TRBV7-7|TRBJ1-3
TGTGCTAGCAGCCCCCTCGTTGGAAACACCATATATTTT
CASSPLVGNTIYF
>NA|NA|TRBV7-2|TRBJ2-6
TGTGCCAGCAGCTCAAACAGGGATTTCGGGGCCAACGGCCTGACTTTC
CASSSNRDFGANGLTF
>TRBD1|NA|TRBV10-3|TRBJ1-2
TGTGCCATCAGGGGGGACAGGGGCTCCAAGAACTATGGCTACACCTTC
CAIRGDRGSKNYGYTF
>NA|NA|TRBV9|TRBJ1-2
TGTGCCAGCAGCGTGGGCGAGGGCCGAGGAGGCTACACCTTC
CASSVGEGRGGYTF
>TRBD1|once|TRBV25-1|TRBJ1-6
TGTGCCAGCAGTCCAGAAGGTGGGACAGGTCTGAATTCACCCCTCCACTTT
CASSPEGGTGLNSPLHF
>NA|once|TRBV4-3|TRBJ2-2
TGCGCCAGCAGCCAAGTGGTAGCGGTGAACACCGGGGAGCTGTTTTTT
CASSQVVAVNTGELFF